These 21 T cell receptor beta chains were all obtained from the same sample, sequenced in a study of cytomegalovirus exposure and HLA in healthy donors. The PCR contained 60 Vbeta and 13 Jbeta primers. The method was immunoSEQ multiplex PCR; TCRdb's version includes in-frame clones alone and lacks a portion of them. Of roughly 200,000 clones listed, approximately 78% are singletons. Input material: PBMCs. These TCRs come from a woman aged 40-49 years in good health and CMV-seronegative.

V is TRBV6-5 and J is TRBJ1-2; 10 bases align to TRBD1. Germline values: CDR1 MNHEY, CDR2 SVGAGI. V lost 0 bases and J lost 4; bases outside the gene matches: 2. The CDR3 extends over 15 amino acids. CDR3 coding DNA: TGTGCCAGCAGTTACTCGGGACAGGGGAGCTATGGCTACACCTTC. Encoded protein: CASSYSGQGSYGYTF.

Here the CDR3 reads CASSLVGRGSPLHF. The CDR3 DNA follows: TGTGCCAGCAGCTTAGTGGGGAGGGGTTCACCCCTCCACTTT. The gene calls are TRBV13 and TRBJ1-6, with D tentatively TRBD1 (5 bases). Germline loops: CDR1 PRHDT, CDR2 FYEKMQ (reference sequence). Between the trimmed V and J ends, which lost 1 base and 9 bases, there was a span of 10 bases. The CDR3 covers 14 residues.

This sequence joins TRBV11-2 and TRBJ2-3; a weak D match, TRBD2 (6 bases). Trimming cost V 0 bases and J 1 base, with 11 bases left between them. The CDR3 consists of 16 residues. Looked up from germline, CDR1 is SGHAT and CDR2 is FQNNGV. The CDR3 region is CASSLEYRGGTDTQYF. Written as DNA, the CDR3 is TGTGCCAGCAGCTTAGAATATCGCGGGGGCACAGATACGCAGTATTTT. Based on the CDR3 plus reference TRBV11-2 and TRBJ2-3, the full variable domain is EAGVAQSPRYKIIEKRQSVAFWCNPISGHATLYWYQQILGQGPKLLIQFQNNGVVDDSQLPKDRFSAERLKGVDSTLKIQPAKLEDSAVYLCASSLEYRGGTDTQYFGPGTRLTVL.

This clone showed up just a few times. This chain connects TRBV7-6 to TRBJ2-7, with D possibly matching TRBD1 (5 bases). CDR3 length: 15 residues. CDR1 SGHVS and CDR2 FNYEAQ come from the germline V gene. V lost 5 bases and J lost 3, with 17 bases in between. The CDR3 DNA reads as TGTGCCAGCAGCATAGGACCGGACATGATCTACGAGCAGTACTTC. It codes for CASSIGPDMIYEQYF. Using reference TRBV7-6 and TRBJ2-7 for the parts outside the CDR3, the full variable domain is GAGVSQSPRYKVTKRGQDVALRCDPISGHVSLYWYRQALGQGPEFLTYFNYEAQQDKSGLPNDRFSAERPEGSISTLTIQRTEQRDSAMYRCASSIGPDMIYEQYFGPGTRLTVT.

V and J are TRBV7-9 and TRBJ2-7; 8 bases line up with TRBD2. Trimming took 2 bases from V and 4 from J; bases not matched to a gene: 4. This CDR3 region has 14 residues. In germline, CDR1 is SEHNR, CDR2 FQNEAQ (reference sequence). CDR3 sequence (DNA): TGTGCCAGCAGCTTACCGGGAGGGCCTTACGAGCAGTACTTC. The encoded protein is CASSLPGGPYEQYF.

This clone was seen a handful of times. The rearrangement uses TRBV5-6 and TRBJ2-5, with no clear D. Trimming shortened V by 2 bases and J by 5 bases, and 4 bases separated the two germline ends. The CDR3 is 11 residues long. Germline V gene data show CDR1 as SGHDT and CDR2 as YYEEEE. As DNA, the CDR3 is TGTGCCAGCAGCTTTCGGGAGACCCAGTACTTC. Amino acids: CASSFRETQYF.

CDR3 in DNA: TGCGCCAGCAGCCCGGGACAGGGCAACGAGCAGTACTTC. This gives the protein CASSPGQGNEQYF. The V gene is TRBV5-1, the J gene TRBJ2-7; the match to TRBD1 covers 9 bases. The CDR3 sequence is 13 residues long. V gave up 4 bases and J gave up 5 bases; unmatched junction bases: 4. The germline V gene encodes CDR1 SGHRS and CDR2 YFSETQ.

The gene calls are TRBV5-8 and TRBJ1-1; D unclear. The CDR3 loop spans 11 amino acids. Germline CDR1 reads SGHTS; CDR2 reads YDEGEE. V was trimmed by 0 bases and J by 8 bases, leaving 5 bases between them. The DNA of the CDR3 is TGTGCCAGCAGCTTGGGGAGGGAAGCTTTCTTT. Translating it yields CASSLGREAFF.

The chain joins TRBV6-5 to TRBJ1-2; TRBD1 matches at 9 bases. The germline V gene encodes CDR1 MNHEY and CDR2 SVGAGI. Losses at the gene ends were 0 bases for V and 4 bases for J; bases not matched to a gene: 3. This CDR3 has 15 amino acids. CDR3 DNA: TGTGCCAGCAGTTACTCAGGACAGGGGCCCTATGGCTACACCTTC. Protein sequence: CASSYSGQGPYGYTF.

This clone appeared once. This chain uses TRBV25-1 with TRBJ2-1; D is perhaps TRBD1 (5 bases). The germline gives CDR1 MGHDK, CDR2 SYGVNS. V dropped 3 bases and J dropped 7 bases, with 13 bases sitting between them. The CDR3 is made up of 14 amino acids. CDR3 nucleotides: TGTGCCAGCAGTGAGGCAGGGATAGGAAATGAGCAGTTCTTC. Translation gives CASSEAGIGNEQFF.

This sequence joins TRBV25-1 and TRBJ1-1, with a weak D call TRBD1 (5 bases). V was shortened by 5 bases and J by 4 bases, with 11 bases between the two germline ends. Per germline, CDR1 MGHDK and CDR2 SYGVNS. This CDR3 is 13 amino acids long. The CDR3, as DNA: TGTGCCAGCAGTCAGGGTATGAGCACTGAAGCTTTCTTT. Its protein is CASSQGMSTEAFF.

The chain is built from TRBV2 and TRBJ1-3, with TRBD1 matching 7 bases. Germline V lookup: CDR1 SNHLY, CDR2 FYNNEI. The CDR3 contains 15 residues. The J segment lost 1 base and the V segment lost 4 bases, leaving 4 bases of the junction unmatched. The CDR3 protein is CASSGDSESGNTIYF. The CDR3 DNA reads TGTGCCAGCAGTGGGGACAGTGAATCTGGAAACACCATATATTTT.

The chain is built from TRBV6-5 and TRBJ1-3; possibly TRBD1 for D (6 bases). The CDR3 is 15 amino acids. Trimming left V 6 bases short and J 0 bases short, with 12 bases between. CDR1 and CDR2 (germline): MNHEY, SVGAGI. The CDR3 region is CASRPGQPSGNTIYF. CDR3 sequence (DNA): TGTGCCAGCAGACCAGGACAGCCCTCTGGAAACACCATATATTTT.

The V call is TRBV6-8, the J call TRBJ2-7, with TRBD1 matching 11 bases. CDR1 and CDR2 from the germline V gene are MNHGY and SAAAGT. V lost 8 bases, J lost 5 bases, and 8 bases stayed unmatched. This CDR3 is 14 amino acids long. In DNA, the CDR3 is TGTGCCAGCGAGGACCGGGACAGGGGGGACGAGCAGTACTTC. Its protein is CASEDRDRGDEQYF.

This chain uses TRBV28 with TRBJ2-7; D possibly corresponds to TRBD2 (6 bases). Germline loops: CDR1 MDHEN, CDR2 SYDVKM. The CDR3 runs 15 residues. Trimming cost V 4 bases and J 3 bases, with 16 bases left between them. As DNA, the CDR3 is TGTGCCAGCAGTTGGAGGACTACCCGAGTCTACGAGCAGTACTTC. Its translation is CASSWRTTRVYEQYF.

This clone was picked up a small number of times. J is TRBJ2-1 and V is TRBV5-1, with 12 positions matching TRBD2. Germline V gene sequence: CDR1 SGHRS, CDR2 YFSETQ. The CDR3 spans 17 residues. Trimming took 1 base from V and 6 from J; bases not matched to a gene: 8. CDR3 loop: CASSLYPQTSGGNEQFF. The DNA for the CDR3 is TGCGCCAGCAGCTTGTATCCTCAGACTAGCGGGGGCAATGAGCAGTTCTTC.

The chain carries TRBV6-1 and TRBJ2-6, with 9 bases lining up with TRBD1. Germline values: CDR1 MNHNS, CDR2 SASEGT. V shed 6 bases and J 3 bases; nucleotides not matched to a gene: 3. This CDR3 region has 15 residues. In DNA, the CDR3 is TGTGCCAGCAGAACAGGGGGCGGTGGGGCCAACGTCCTGACTTTC. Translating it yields CASRTGGGGANVLTF.

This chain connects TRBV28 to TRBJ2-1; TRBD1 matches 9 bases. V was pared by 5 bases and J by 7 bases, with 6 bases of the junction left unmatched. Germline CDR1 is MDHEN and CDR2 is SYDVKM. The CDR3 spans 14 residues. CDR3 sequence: CASSPRDRDNEQFF. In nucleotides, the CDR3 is TGTGCCAGCAGTCCCCGGGACAGGGATAATGAGCAGTTCTTC.

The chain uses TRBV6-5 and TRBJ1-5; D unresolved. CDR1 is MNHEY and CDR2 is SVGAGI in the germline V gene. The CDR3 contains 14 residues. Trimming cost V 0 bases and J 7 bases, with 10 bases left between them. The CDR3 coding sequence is TGTGCCAGCAGTTACTCCCGAGAGTACCAGCCCCAGCATTTT. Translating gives CASSYSREYQPQHF.

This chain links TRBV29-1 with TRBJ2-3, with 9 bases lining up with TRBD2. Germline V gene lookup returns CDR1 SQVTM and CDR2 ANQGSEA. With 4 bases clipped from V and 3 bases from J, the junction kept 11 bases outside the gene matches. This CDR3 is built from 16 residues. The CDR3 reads CSVGEGAGGLTDTQYF. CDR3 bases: TGCAGCGTTGGTGAAGGAGCGGGAGGTTTGACAGATACGCAGTATTTT.

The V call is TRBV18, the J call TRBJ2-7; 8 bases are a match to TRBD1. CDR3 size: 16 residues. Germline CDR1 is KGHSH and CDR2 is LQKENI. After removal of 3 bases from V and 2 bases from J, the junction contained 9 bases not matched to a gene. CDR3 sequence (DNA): TGTGCCAGCTCACCTCGACAGGGGCCCGATACCTACGAGCAGTACTTC. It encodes CASSPRQGPDTYEQYF. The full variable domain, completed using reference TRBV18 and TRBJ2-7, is NAGVMQNPRHLVRRRGQEARLRCSPMKGHSHVYWYRQLPEEGLKFMVYLQKENIIDESGMPKERFSAEFPKEGPSILRIQQVVRGDSAAYFCASSPRQGPDTYEQYFGPGTRLTVT.